The 15 T cell receptor beta chains listed next were all sequenced from one sample in a study of OX40 agonist ivuxolimab in advanced cancers. Sequenced by immunoSEQ multiplex PCR; TCRdb stores in-frame clones only, minus some. The table lists tens of thousands of clones, around 89% of them singletons. Source: CD4+ or CD8+ T cells sorted from blood, taken in a trial of the OX40 agonist ivuxolimab. The receptors shown here come from an adult with an advanced solid tumor such as melanoma, head and neck, liver or kidney cancer.

V is TRBV5-1 and J is TRBJ1-2, with 8 bases aligning to TRBD1. CDR1 is SGHRS and CDR2 is YFSETQ in the germline V gene. The V gene end was trimmed by 3 bases and the J gene end by 6 bases; junction bases not matched to a gene: 4. The CDR3 has 13 amino acids. CDR3 bases: TGCGCCAGCAGCTCAGGGGGCGGTGATGGCTACACCTTC. Translation: CASSSGGGDGYTF.

J is TRBJ2-5 and V is TRBV19; 7 nucleotides match TRBD1. V shed 4 bases, J shed 4 bases, and the junction held 9 bases outside the gene matches. The CDR3 runs 15 residues. From germline, CDR1 is LNHDA and CDR2 SQIVND (reference sequence). This chain's CDR3 is CASSTSGGDRETQYF. CDR3 DNA sequence: TGTGCCAGTAGTACCTCAGGGGGTGATCGAGAGACCCAGTACTTC.

The rearrangement links TRBV5-1 to TRBJ1-1, with TRBD1 matching 10 bases. The CDR3 sequence is 14 residues long. Trimming removed 6 bases from V and 8 bases from J; junction bases left unmatched: 10. Germline V gene sequence: CDR1 SGHRS, CDR2 YFSETQ. CDR3 nucleotide sequence: TGCGCCAGCAAACTGACAGGGGGCGAACCGGAAGCTTTCTTT. The encoded protein is CASKLTGGEPEAFF. Full variable domain (missing parts from reference TRBV5-1 and TRBJ1-1): KAGVTQTPRYLIKTRGQQVTLSCSPISGHRSVSWYQQTPGQGLQFLFEYFSETQRNKGNFPGRFSGRQFSNSRSEMNVSTLELGDSALYLCASKLTGGEPEAFFGQGTRLTVV.

The chain has TRBV5-1 and TRBJ1-4; 7 bases are a match to TRBD1. The CDR3 contains 15 residues. The germline gives CDR1 SGHRS, CDR2 YFSETQ. V gave up 4 bases and J gave up 7 bases; unmatched junction bases: 10. CDR3 region: CASSTGDSSSEKLFF. The CDR3 bases are TGCGCCAGCAGCACGGGGGACAGCTCTTCTGAAAAACTGTTTTTT.

The CDR3 here is CASSYTTGTSHGYTF. CDR3 coding DNA: TGTGCCAGCAGTTACACTACAGGGACCTCCCATGGCTACACCTTC. The chain joins TRBV6-6 to TRBJ1-2; D is perhaps TRBD1 (6 bases). Germline-derived CDR1 and CDR2 are MNHNY and SVGAGI (reference sequence). V was shortened by 2 bases and J by 6 bases, with 16 bases between the two germline ends. This CDR3 is 15 amino acids long.

The V gene is TRBV5-1, the J gene TRBJ2-3, with 10 bases that match TRBD2. V dropped 2 bases and J dropped 3; count of bases not matched to a gene: 6. Germline-derived CDR1 and CDR2 are SGHRS and YFSETQ. This CDR3 is built from 16 residues. The CDR3 spells CASSFLTSGATDTQYF. For the CDR3, the DNA is TGCGCCAGCAGCTTCCTCACTAGCGGGGCTACAGATACGCAGTATTTT.

The chain is built from TRBV4-3 and TRBJ1-4, with unresolved D. V dropped 4 bases and J dropped 7 bases, with 10 bases sitting between them. This CDR3 is 13 amino acids long. Germline V lookup: CDR1 LGHNA, CDR2 YSLEER. DNA of the CDR3: TGCGCCAGCAGCCGATCTCTGGGTGAAAAACTGTTTTTT. Translation: CASSRSLGEKLFF.

This sequence joins TRBV6-1 and TRBJ2-1; weak D call: TRBD2 (7 bases). The CDR3 has 12 amino acids. Germline-derived CDR1 and CDR2 are MNHNS and SASEGT. Trimming removed 6 bases from V and 12 bases from J, with 15 bases in between. The CDR3 reads CASRDWGGGQFF. CDR3 DNA: TGTGCCAGCAGGGATTGGGGGGGCGGGCAGTTCTTC.

The rearrangement joins TRBV28 to TRBJ1-4; D unresolved. V lost 3 bases and J lost 6, with 14 bases in between. The germline V gene encodes CDR1 MDHEN and CDR2 SYDVKM. The CDR3 extends over 15 amino acids. The CDR3 loop reads CASSFPRGGDEKLFF. CDR3 bases: TGTGCCAGCAGTTTCCCAAGAGGCGGTGATGAAAAACTGTTTTTT.

This chain uses TRBV28 with TRBJ1-2, with a tentative D call TRBD1 (5 bases). CDR3 length: 15 amino acids. The germline V and J ends were trimmed by 7 bases and 3 bases, with 18 bases remaining between them. The germline V gene has CDR1 MDHEN and CDR2 SYDVKM. Here the CDR3 reads CASNPAGIRYYGYTF. The CDR3, as DNA: TGTGCCAGCAACCCGGCAGGGATAAGATACTATGGCTACACCTTC.

This sequence joins TRBV6-5 and TRBJ1-1; D is unclear. V was cut by 7 bases and J by 3 bases, with 12 bases left in between. The germline V gene encodes CDR1 MNHEY and CDR2 SVGAGI. The CDR3 is 13 amino acids. CDR3 coding DNA: TGTGCCAGCATCGGGTCTTTGTACACTGAAGCTTTCTTT. It codes for CASIGSLYTEAFF.

The chain has TRBV5-1 and TRBJ2-5; D is possibly TRBD1 (6 bases). CDR3 length equals 15 residues. V was clipped by 7 bases and J by 4 bases, with 20 bases between them. Germline CDR1 SGHRS, CDR2 YFSETQ. CDR3 nucleotide sequence: TGCGCCAGCGGTACTGGGCCAGGGGAAGGAGAGACCCAGTACTTC. Its translation is CASGTGPGEGETQYF.

In this sample, this clone turned up once. The J gene is TRBJ1-3, the V gene TRBV25-1; TRBD1 matches 9 bases. The CDR3 extends over 15 amino acids. The junction had 5 bases not matched to a gene; V was cut back by 4 bases and J by 4 bases. Per germline, CDR1 MGHDK and CDR2 SYGVNS. CDR3: CASSVIGTGGNTIYF. DNA of the CDR3: TGTGCCAGCAGTGTAATAGGGACAGGGGGAAACACCATATATTTT.

The rearrangement joins TRBV10-2 to TRBJ2-5; 13 positions agree with TRBD2. Trimming removed 7 bases from V and 5 bases from J; junction bases left unmatched: 4. From germline, CDR1 is WSHSY and CDR2 SAAADI. This CDR3 spans 14 amino acids. Here the CDR3 DNA reads TGCGCCAGCACCACTAGCGGGGGGGTGGAGACCCAGTACTTC. This translates into CASTTSGGVETQYF.

This chain connects TRBV7-2 to TRBJ1-2; TRBD1 matches 10 bases. The CDR3 has 16 amino acids. CDR1 and CDR2 from the germline V gene are SGHTA and FQGNSA. The junction had 12 bases not matched to a gene; V was cut back by 5 bases and J by 6 bases. DNA for the CDR3: TGTGCCAGCAGCGAAGATGGGACAGGGGAGTATGATGGCTACACCTTC. Translated, it gives CASSEDGTGEYDGYTF.